The T cell receptor beta chain under discussion was sequenced for a study of CD8+ T cells in alopecia areata (dated by TCRdb to 2016 to 2019). Regarding the study in general: To study T cell clonal expansion in alopecia areata, the researchers applied high-throughput TCRbeta sequencing to both the C3H/HeJ mouse model and human patients. RNA came from the PAXgene miRNA kit for fixed scalp, the miRNeasy kit for PBMCs, and the RNeasy kit for mouse skin. TCRbeta CDR3 regions were amplified by immunoSEQ multiplex PCR with 35 Vbeta forward and 13 Jbeta reverse primers. Scalp clonality was compared among normal scalp (n=4), patchy alopecia areata scalp (n=8), and alopecia totalis/universalis scalp (n=8). Scalp tissue and sorted CD4+ and CD8+ peripheral blood T cells from patchy and totalis/universalis alopecia areata patients and from healthy controls were covered by human TCRbeta sequencing. Study-level results and caveats: Resident alphabeta T cells in normal human skin are also sequenced, complicating scalp TCR repertoire analysis, unlike mouse skin dominated by gammadelta T cells. Shared TCR sequences between patients were less evident than in mice, which may be partly attributable to HLA diversity in the patient population. Higher clonality and more expanded CD8+ clones were observed in lesional scalp than in normal scalp, particularly in alopecia totalis/universalis, a finding suggestive of antigenic drive.

According to the germline V gene, CDR1 reads MDHEN and CDR2 reads SYDVKM. At the junction V is shortened by 1 base and J by 4 bases; bases outside the gene matches: 10. The CDR3 holds 16 amino acids from the cysteine to the phenylalanine. Of all the DNA, just the CDR3 is kept, 48 bases in frame from base 1. Of note for this clone: Its target antigen remains unknown. No quality values exist for individual bases; no much larger clone is one base distant.

For about five biomarker-study patients, CD4+ cells were further sorted into CD25+CD127- cells. Lesional scalp punch biopsies and peripheral blood were obtained from alopecia areata patients. PBMCs were separated by density centrifugation and stained for CD3, CD4 and CD8, after which CD4+ and CD8+ T cells were sorted on a FACSAria. As part of a multicenter biomarker study, untreated alopecia areata patients were recruited. The library was generated by the immunoSEQ multiplex PCR assay. To provide template for TCR sequencing, every sample had RNA extracted and reverse transcribed into cDNA. SuperScript III was used to make first-strand cDNA, primed with a 2:1 mix of oligo-dT and random hexamers. A synthetic immune receptor repertoire was used to measure amplification bias, and any remaining bias was corrected computationally. In the original analysis: Raw reads were preprocessed for error removal, and CDR3 was defined according to IMGT conventions as running from the conserved cysteine to phenylalanine. To get clonality, Shannon entropy was normalized by log2 of the number of productive unique TCRs and the result was subtracted from 1. Whether scalp clones were CD4 or CD8 was inferred by matching scalp TCRbeta sequences against CD4 and CD8 repertoires sorted from blood. TCRdb provides this immuneACCESS table in a form limited to in-frame rearrangements. Some clones are lacking; in checked studies, under half of them reflect an unresolved V gene, and why the rest are absent is not known. The DNA was the basis for D and trimming; V, J and clone size are from that table. This sample holds approximately 40,000 clones; nearly 55% were observed only once. The ten largest clones capture under 2% of the sample.

The receptor's source is a human donor with alopecia areata. The chain joins TRBV28 to TRBJ2-7; 7 central bases correspond to TRBD2. The specimen was CD4+ Tregs sorted from blood. At the DNA level, the sequence is TGTGCCAGCAGTTTATCTTGGGTAGCGGGTAGGTACGAGCAGTACTTC. Its protein reads: CASSLSWVAGRYEQYF.